What follows is one TCR beta chain and its context. Its antigen has not been determined. Within one base of it there is no much larger clone, and no base qualities were kept. The germline V gene (reference sequence) gives CDR1 as SGHKS and CDR2 as YYEKEE. From the cysteine through the phenylalanine, the CDR3 covers 16 amino acids. Just the 48-base CDR3 DNA is kept, in frame starting at base 1. V is shortened by 0 bases, J by 0 bases, and the region joining them spans 10 bases. The data derive from a study of T-cell memory formation after mild COVID-19 (dated by TCRdb to the early 2020s). About the investigation overall: TCR sequence clusters from the two donors were largely donor specific. The cohort comprised two young, previously healthy adult volunteers, one female and one male. In a couple of donors, T-cell clones that expanded and contracted after mild COVID-19 were tracked by sequencing TCRalpha and TCRbeta repertoires over time.

Overall study outcomes, separate from this receptor: SARS-CoV-2 specificity of the second-wave clones peaking on day 37 was not confirmed. Some responding clones were detected in pre-infection memory, suggesting pre-existing cross-reactive memory T cells joined the SARS-CoV-2 response. Contracting CD4+ clones turned up mainly in the CM and EM memory subsets, whereas EMRA was where CD8+ clones were enriched. From day 15 to 85, contracting clones showed balanced CD4/CD8 phenotypes, whereas a second wave of clones that expanded from day 15 to 37 leaned towards CD4+. Only two mild cases were covered in the study, and larger cohorts including severe cases with pre-infection samples were considered necessary.

This sample was sequenced with an Illumina NovaSeq 6000. Using 5'RACE with constant-segment primers, TCRalpha and TCRbeta cDNA libraries were constructed, with sample barcodes and unique molecular identifiers added in the process. RNA was extracted from every sample with Trizol reagent. Amplification of the libraries took two PCR steps, and the second step added a second sample barcode plus Illumina TruSeq adapters. Sequencing of the libraries was done on an Illumina NovaSeq, producing 2 x 150 bp paired-end reads. The authors' analysis ran thus. Demultiplexing of reads and collapsing into UMI-guided consensus sequences were performed with migec v1.2.7. Using mixcr v2.1.11, the UMI consensuses were aligned to TRA and TRB V and J templates and assembled into clonotypes. Expanded or contracted clonotypes were those called significant by both edgeR and NoisET, with noise models trained on biological replicates. For edgeR calls, a false discovery rate-adjusted p below 0.01 and a log2 fold-change threshold of 1 were applied. PCA with hierarchical clustering of max-normalized trajectories of the 1000 most abundant clonotypes was used as exploratory dynamics analysis. Each responding clone was given a CD4 or CD8 phenotype based on the CD4+ and CD8+ repertoires, which had been sequenced separately. The public reads were run again by TCRdb, first through fastp at Q25 and then through MiXCR, and only productive beta chains were kept. Rows matching on CDR3 protein sequence are summarized as one entry with the most common DNA and genes. The V and J calls here are based on TCRdb, not the publication. The sample table lists over 300,000 distinct CDR3 sequences, 20% to 25% of them with a count of one. The top ten clonotypes cover 21% of the sample.

PBMCs were isolated by Ficoll-Paque density gradient centrifugation. This TCR derives from a man aged 18 to 35 who had mild COVID-19 (a few samples of this study predate the infection). The sample titles of this study are shuffled in the database, so cell type and time point are left out; the donor was told from shared clones. The sample consisted of PBMCs or a T cell subset sorted from them (not recorded which). The V and J genes are TRBV5-5 and TRBJ1-5; no D segment can be confidently identified. The CDR3 amino acid sequence is: CASSLGEYYSNQPQHF. The nucleotides are TGTGCCAGCAGCTTGGGGGAGTATTATAGCAATCAGCCCCAGCATTTT.